The clone carrying this TCR beta chain was observed at least ten times. Those with hyperthyroidism were 18 to 65 years old, newly diagnosed, and ill for under 2 months. The data were taken from a study of T cells in Graves' hyperthyroidism and ophthalmopathy. J was trimmed by 0 bases and V by 4 bases; bases with no gene match: 6. The CDR3 contains 18 residues. CDR1 is LGHDT, CDR2 YNNKEL, per germline (reference sequence). RNA transcripts were the template for amplifying TCR beta CDR3 regions. TCR CDR3 regions were first amplified by RT-PCR with HTBI primers. TCRdb itself ran the multiplex PCR reads through MiXCR, one entry per CDR3 protein. The data show 100,000 to 140,000 distinct CDR3 sequences, with approximately 15% seen just once and around two fifths held by the top ten.

Sequenced material: blood. This receptor was identified in a woman aged 45-60 years with Graves' hyperthyroidism. This chain connects TRBV3-1 to TRBJ2-6; 10 bases are shared with TRBD2. The CDR3 DNA reads TGTGCCAGCAGCCCCCGACTAGCGGGTGCCTCTGGGGCCAACGTCCTGACTTTC. It encodes CASSPRLAGASGANVLTF.